Following are 18 T cell receptor beta chains from one sample sequenced in a study of Ad26.COV2.S vaccination and SARS-CoV-2 variants. The treatment was: around 19 received Ad26.COV2.S at low or high dose, single or two shots; about 5 received placebo; per-sample allocation not given. Samples came from day 63 after the first vaccine or placebo injection. Assay: immunoSEQ multiplex PCR; the TCRdb copy retains only in-frame clones and omits some. The table lists some 330,000 clones, 90% of them singletons, with roughly 6% in the top ten. The sample consisted of peripheral blood, taken in a trial of Ad26.COV2.S vaccine versus placebo. All receptors derive from a person aged 18-65 years who received the Ad26.COV2.S COVID-19 vaccine or a placebo.

This chain links TRBV13 with TRBJ1-2; TRBD1 matches at 7 bases. CDR3 length: 15 amino acids. Trimming cost V 5 bases and J 0 bases; bases outside gene matches: 6. Germline V gene sequence: CDR1 PRHDT, CDR2 FYEKMQ (reference sequence). CDR3 region: CASSHGTDSNYGYTF. For the CDR3, the DNA is TGTGCCAGCAGCCACGGGACAGATTCTAACTATGGCTACACCTTC.

CDR3 sequence reads: CASSLDGTGYGYTF. The CDR3 DNA is TGTGCCAGCAGCTTAGACGGGACAGGGTATGGCTACACCTTC. This chain links TRBV7-3 with TRBJ1-2; 9 positions agree with TRBD1. V trimming: 2 bases; J trimming: 5 bases; junction bases outside the gene matches: 3. There are 14 residues in the CDR3. Germline lookup yields CDR1 SGHTA and CDR2 FQGTGA. The full variable domain, with the rest looked up from reference TRBV7-3 and TRBJ1-2, is GAGVSQTPSNKVTEKGKYVELRCDPISGHTALYWYRQSLGQGPEFLIYFQGTGAADDSGLPNDRFFAVRPEGSVSTLKIQRTERGDSAVYLCASSLDGTGYGYTFGSGTRLTVV.

V and J are TRBV14 and TRBJ1-2; D uncertain. Per germline, CDR1 SGHDN and CDR2 FVKESK. V was pared by 4 bases and J by 8 bases, with 14 bases between. The CDR3 consists of 13 residues. The CDR3 loop reads CASSRSPLAGYTF. CDR3 nucleotide sequence: TGTGCCAGCAGCCGCTCTCCGCTGGCGGGCTACACCTTC.

The V call is TRBV6-6, the J call TRBJ1-2; D call uncertain. The CDR3 extends over 12 amino acids. From germline, CDR1 is MNHNY and CDR2 SVGAGI (reference sequence). Deletions cut 8 bases from V and 2 bases from J, with 9 bases between. The CDR3 spells CASSAGNYGYTF. In DNA form, the CDR3 reads TGTGCCAGCTCGGCCGGAAACTATGGCTACACCTTC.

This clone was found once. The CDR3 DNA reads as TGCAGCGTTTCAGGACAGCCTGGACCACGCTCCTACGAGCAGTACTTC. It specifies CSVSGQPGPRSYEQYF. V is TRBV29-1 and J is TRBJ2-7; D may be TRBD1 (6 bases). This CDR3 has 16 amino acids. V lost 5 bases, J lost 0 bases, and 20 bases lay in between. CDR1 and CDR2 from the germline V gene are SQVTM and ANQGSEA.

The chain uses TRBV5-1 and TRBJ2-7; 10 bases fit TRBD1. Unmatched junction bases numbered 6, after V lost 0 bases and J lost 6 bases. The CDR3 totals 15 residues. The germline V gene has CDR1 SGHRS and CDR2 YFSETQ. Here the CDR3 reads CASSLVGQGMGEQYV. CDR3 bases: TGCGCCAGCAGCTTGGTGGGACAGGGGATGGGCGAGCAGTACGTC.

V gene TRBV9 combines with J gene TRBJ1-1; D not certain. The germline V gene has CDR1 SGDLS and CDR2 YYNGEE. The CDR3 is 13 amino acids. The V and J ends lost 7 bases and 0 bases respectively, with 10 bases between them. The CDR3 reads CASGVGMNTEAFF. CDR3 bases: TGTGCCAGCGGGGTGGGCATGAACACTGAAGCTTTCTTT.

The gene calls are TRBV12-3 or TRBV12-4 and TRBJ1-1; D remains unclear. CDR3 size: 13 residues. Trimming removed 6 bases from V and 0 bases from J, with 8 bases in between. The CDR3 reads CASSSELNTEAFF. The CDR3 DNA reads as TGTGCCAGCAGCTCCGAGCTGAACACTGAAGCTTTCTTT.

DNA for the CDR3: TGTGCCAGCAGGGAACGACAGGGACGGGGTGAAAAACTGTTTTTT. It yields the protein CASRERQGRGEKLFF. The chain employs TRBV2 and TRBJ1-4; 7 bases are shared with TRBD1. With 6 bases clipped from V and 7 bases from J, the junction kept 11 bases outside the gene matches. The germline CDR1 and CDR2 sequences are SNHLY and FYNNEI. CDR3 length: 15 residues.

The J gene is TRBJ1-1, the V gene TRBV7-9, with 7 positions matching TRBD1. This CDR3 spans 15 amino acids. With 5 bases clipped from V and 1 base from J, the junction kept 7 bases outside the gene matches. The germline gives CDR1 SEHNR, CDR2 FQNEAQ (reference sequence). The DNA for the CDR3 is TGTGCCAGCAGCAGAGAGGGGGCGACGAACACTGAAGCTTTCTTT. It translates to CASSREGATNTEAFF.

This clone was seen just once. This chain links TRBV4-3 with TRBJ1-2; 9 bases align to TRBD1. Germline-derived CDR1 and CDR2 are LGHNA and YSLEER. V was pared by 1 base and J by 2 bases, with 5 bases of the junction left unmatched. This CDR3 spans 16 amino acids. The CDR3 here is CASSQGSGQGNYGYTF. The CDR3 region has the DNA TGCGCCAGCAGCCAAGGCTCGGGACAGGGCAACTATGGCTACACCTTC.

This sequence joins TRBV7-9 and TRBJ2-5; either TRBD1 or TRBD2 may fit D (5 bases each). The CDR3 has 13 amino acids. V was trimmed by 5 bases and J by 5 bases, leaving 12 bases between them. Germline assignment: CDR1 SEHNR and CDR2 FQNEAQ (reference sequence). The CDR3: CASSHRDAETQYF. In nucleotides, the CDR3 is TGTGCCAGCAGCCACCGGGACGCTGAGACCCAGTACTTC.

The chain couples TRBV19 to TRBJ1-5; 7 bases fit TRBD1. The junction had 9 bases not matched to a gene; V was cut back by 0 bases and J by 1 base. The CDR3 consists of 18 residues. CDR1 is LNHDA and CDR2 is SQIVND in the germline V gene (reference sequence). The CDR3 loop is CASSIEEWGQRSNQPQHF. Written as DNA, the CDR3 is TGTGCCAGTAGTATAGAAGAGTGGGGACAGAGAAGCAATCAGCCCCAGCATTTT.

The chain joins TRBV29-1 to TRBJ1-2; no clear D. V lost 1 base, J lost 4 bases, and 13 bases lay in between. This CDR3 has 14 residues. Per germline, CDR1 SQVTM and CDR2 ANQGSEA. The CDR3 here is CSVEGGKRGYGYTF. The DNA of the CDR3 is TGCAGCGTTGAAGGGGGAAAGCGGGGCTATGGCTACACCTTC.

This clone was picked up one time. This chain joins TRBV2 and TRBJ2-3; D is perhaps TRBD2 (6 bases). Germline V gene lookup returns CDR1 SNHLY and CDR2 FYNNEI. CDR3 length: 14 amino acids. V lost 8 bases, J lost 2 bases, and 14 bases lay in between. The CDR3 spells CASSKGLNTDTQYF. The CDR3 DNA reads TGTGCCAGCTCCAAGGGACTGAACACAGATACGCAGTATTTT.

V and J are TRBV5-8 and TRBJ2-1; TRBD2 matches at 8 bases. Germline loops: CDR1 SGHTS, CDR2 YDEGEE. J gave up 4 bases and V 4 bases, and 10 bases lay outside the gene matches. The CDR3 is 16 residues long. CDR3 in amino acids: CASSQRAGAAYNEQFF. DNA for the CDR3: TGTGCCAGCAGCCAGCGAGCGGGAGCGGCTTACAATGAGCAGTTCTTC. The entire variable domain, with the rest obtained from reference TRBV5-8 and TRBJ2-1, is as follows: EAGVTQSPTHLIKTRGQQATLRCSPISGHTSVYWYQQALGLGLQFLLWYDEGEERNRGNFPPRFSGRQFPNYSSELNVNALELEDSALYLCASSQRAGAAYNEQFFGPGTRLTVL.

The genes are TRBV21-1 and TRBJ1-5; TRBD1, the table's D call, lacks a check against the DNA. TRBV21-1 constitutes a pseudogene. This CDR3 is 15 amino acids long. CDR3 amino acids: CASSSGRTGWRPQHF. CDR3 nucleotides: TGTGCCAGCAGCTCGGGTCGGACAGGGTGGCGGCCCCAGCATTTT.

The chain couples TRBV6-2 or TRBV6-3 to TRBJ2-5, with 16 bases that match TRBD2. V lost 5 bases and J lost 4; bases outside the gene matches: 7. The CDR3 contains 17 residues. Per the germline V gene, CDR1 is MNHEY and CDR2 is SVGEGT. The CDR3, as DNA: TGTGCCAGCAGTCAACCCGGGACTAGCGGGGGGGCAGAGACCCAGTACTTC. This gives the protein CASSQPGTSGGAETQYF.